These T cell receptor beta chains were read from a single sample in a study of beta chain features in type 1 diabetes. Profiled with immunoSEQ multiplex PCR; TCRdb holds only in-frame clones, not every one. Here the sample spans 600,000 to 750,000 clones, 12% being singletons. Sequencing was performed on naive CD4+ T cells from blood. These receptors all come from a man aged 25-45 years with type 1 diabetes. Each CDR3 is given with its conserved first and last residue. The D gene is left open where the match is weak. Size tells how often a clone was seen (once, few, many) or the class of an expanded clone, and some rows leave it out.

D gene: TRBD1; clone size: NA; V gene: TRBV5-1; J gene: TRBJ1-5; CDR3 protein: CASRQGVYSNQPQHF; CDR3 DNA: TGCGCCAGCCGACAGGGGGTATATAGCAATCAGCCCCAGCATTTT
D gene: NA; clone size: NA; V gene: TRBV9; J gene: TRBJ2-3; CDR3 protein: CASSVRSDTQYF; CDR3 DNA: TGTGCCAGCAGCGTAAGGTCGGATACGCAGTATTTT
D gene: TRBD2; clone size: NA; V gene: TRBV7-2; J gene: TRBJ2-7; CDR3 protein: CASRQLAGGNYEQYF; CDR3 DNA: TGTGCCAGCAGACAACTGGCGGGGGGCAACTACGAGCAGTACTTC
D gene: NA; clone size: NA; V gene: TRBV4-2; J gene: TRBJ1-2; CDR3 protein: CASSQLLQGYGYTF; CDR3 DNA: TGTGCCAGCAGCCAACTTCTACAGGGCTATGGCTACACCTTC
D gene: TRBD2; clone size: NA; V gene: TRBV6-4; J gene: TRBJ2-1; CDR3 protein: CASSGELAGVNEQFF; CDR3 DNA: TGTGCCAGCAGCGGGGAACTAGCGGGGGTCAATGAGCAGTTCTTC
D gene: NA; clone size: NA; V gene: TRBV7-9; J gene: TRBJ2-7; CDR3 protein: CASRPGPDEQYF; CDR3 DNA: TGTGCCAGCAGGCCAGGGCCAGACGAGCAGTACTTC
D gene: NA; clone size: few; V gene: TRBV6-6; J gene: TRBJ1-2; CDR3 protein: CASSSGRQGYTF; CDR3 DNA: TGTGCCAGCAGTTCGGGCCGGCAGGGCTACACCTTC
D gene: TRBD1; clone size: NA; V gene: TRBV4-3; J gene: TRBJ1-2; CDR3 protein: CASSQGGTGPLYGYTF; CDR3 DNA: TGCGCCAGCAGCCAAGGGGGGACAGGACCACTCTATGGCTACACCTTC
D gene: NA; clone size: NA; V gene: TRBV7-6; J gene: TRBJ2-1; CDR3 protein: CASSLRTAWDDNEQFF; CDR3 DNA: TGTGCCAGCAGCTTACGGACGGCGTGGGACGACAATGAGCAGTTCTTC
D gene: NA; clone size: few; V gene: TRBV10-3; J gene: TRBJ2-5; CDR3 protein: CAISTIPRETQYF; CDR3 DNA: TGTGCCATCAGCACTATACCTCGGGAGACCCAGTACTTC
D gene: TRBD2; clone size: NA; V gene: TRBV9; J gene: TRBJ2-3; CDR3 protein: CASGNPSGGHPGTDTQYF; CDR3 DNA: TGTGCCAGCGGAAACCCTAGCGGGGGGCACCCCGGCACAGATACGCAGTATTTT
D gene: NA; clone size: few; V gene: TRBV7-2; J gene: TRBJ2-7; CDR3 protein: CASSLVPYEQYF; CDR3 DNA: TGTGCCAGCAGCTTAGTACCCTACGAGCAGTACTTC
D gene: NA; clone size: NA; V gene: TRBV4-3; J gene: TRBJ1-2; CDR3 protein: CASSQDRETRLYGYTF; CDR3 DNA: TGCGCCAGCAGCCAAGATCGGGAAACTAGACTCTATGGCTACACCTTC
D gene: TRBD2; clone size: few; V gene: TRBV7-2; J gene: TRBJ2-7; CDR3 protein: CASRRTSGYEQYF; CDR3 DNA: TGTGCCAGCAGGAGGACTAGCGGCTACGAGCAGTACTTC
D gene: TRBD2; clone size: few; V gene: TRBV6-5; J gene: TRBJ2-5; CDR3 protein: CASRLAGAQETQYF; CDR3 DNA: TGTGCCAGCAGATTAGCGGGGGCCCAAGAGACCCAGTACTTC
D gene: TRBD2; clone size: NA; V gene: TRBV12-5; J gene: TRBJ2-3; CDR3 protein: CASGLVLAGGRADTQYF; CDR3 DNA: TGTGCTAGTGGTTTGGTACTCGCGGGGGGGCGTGCAGATACGCAGTATTTT
D gene: NA; clone size: NA; V gene: TRBV4-2; J gene: TRBJ1-5; CDR3 protein: CASSQDWDFNQPQHF; CDR3 DNA: TGTGCCAGCAGCCAAGATTGGGATTTCAATCAGCCCCAGCATTTT
D gene: NA; clone size: few; V gene: TRBV5-1; J gene: TRBJ2-5; CDR3 protein: CASSLEETQYF; CDR3 DNA: TGCGCCAGCAGCCTAGAGGAGACCCAGTACTTC
D gene: TRBD1; clone size: few; V gene: TRBV4-3; J gene: TRBJ1-2; CDR3 protein: CASSLTGGVDYGYTF; CDR3 DNA: TGCGCCAGCAGCCTAACAGGGGGCGTAGACTATGGCTACACCTTC
D gene: NA; clone size: NA; V gene: TRBV14; J gene: TRBJ2-3; CDR3 protein: CASSHLFSQGPSAADTQYF; CDR3 DNA: TGTGCCAGCAGCCACTTGTTCAGCCAGGGGCCCTCAGCCGCAGATACGCAGTATTTT
D gene: NA; clone size: few; V gene: TRBV7-2; J gene: TRBJ1-5; CDR3 protein: CASSLVGAGNQPQHF; CDR3 DNA: TGTGCCAGCAGCTTAGTCGGGGCGGGCAATCAGCCCCAGCATTTT
D gene: NA; clone size: few; V gene: TRBV5-6; J gene: TRBJ2-1; CDR3 protein: CASSDRSGYNEQFF; CDR3 DNA: TGTGCCAGCAGCGACCGTAGCGGCTACAATGAGCAGTTCTTC
D gene: NA; clone size: NA; V gene: TRBV28; J gene: TRBJ2-7; CDR3 protein: CAGGTVLEQYF; CDR3 DNA: TGTGCCGGGGGGACTGTTTTGGAGCAGTACTTC
D gene: NA; clone size: NA; V gene: TRBV5-5; J gene: TRBJ2-5; CDR3 protein: CASKKGRGGFYEETQYF; CDR3 DNA: TGTGCCAGCAAGAAGGGCAGGGGAGGTTTCTACGAAGAGACCCAGTACTTC
D gene: NA; clone size: few; V gene: TRBV4-2; J gene: TRBJ2-1; CDR3 protein: CASSQAEGTYYNEQFF; CDR3 DNA: TGTGCCAGCAGCCAAGCCGAAGGGACTTACTACAATGAGCAGTTCTTC
D gene: TRBD1; clone size: NA; V gene: TRBV11-2; J gene: TRBJ1-2; CDR3 protein: CASSFPGQAGGYTF; CDR3 DNA: TGTGCCAGCAGCTTTCCGGGACAGGCGGGTGGCTACACCTTC
D gene: TRBD2; clone size: few; V gene: TRBV15; J gene: TRBJ2-5; CDR3 protein: CATSRDVTSVVQETQYF; CDR3 DNA: TGTGCCACCAGCAGAGATGTGACTAGCGTGGTCCAAGAGACCCAGTACTTC
D gene: TRBD1; clone size: few; V gene: TRBV2; J gene: TRBJ2-7; CDR3 protein: CASRDRGRGYEQYF; CDR3 DNA: TGTGCCAGCAGAGACAGGGGGCGAGGCTACGAGCAGTACTTC
D gene: NA; clone size: few; V gene: TRBV5-1; J gene: TRBJ2-6; CDR3 protein: CASTPLPGLSGANVLTF; CDR3 DNA: TGCGCCAGCACCCCCCTTCCTGGACTCTCTGGGGCCAACGTCCTGACTTTC
D gene: NA; clone size: NA; V gene: TRBV2; J gene: TRBJ1-6; CDR3 protein: CASSDTGSYNSPLHF; CDR3 DNA: TGTGCCAGCAGTGATACAGGCTCCTATAATTCACCCCTCCACTTT
D gene: TRBD2; clone size: NA; V gene: TRBV2; J gene: TRBJ2-5; CDR3 protein: CASSARTSGGGETQYF; CDR3 DNA: TGTGCCAGCAGCGCCCGGACTAGCGGGGGTGGGGAGACCCAGTACTTC
D gene: TRBD1; clone size: NA; V gene: TRBV7-7; J gene: TRBJ2-5; CDR3 protein: CASSAGQEETQYF; CDR3 DNA: TGTGCCAGCAGCGCGGGACAGGAGGAGACCCAGTACTTC
D gene: TRBD1; clone size: NA; V gene: TRBV7-2; J gene: TRBJ1-2; CDR3 protein: CASTLRAGGLEGYTF; CDR3 DNA: TGTGCCAGCACCTTACGGGCAGGGGGCTTGGAAGGCTACACCTTC
D gene: NA; clone size: few; V gene: TRBV30; J gene: TRBJ1-4; CDR3 protein: CAWGPRRGAPNEKLFF; CDR3 DNA: TGTGCCTGGGGTCCGCGGAGGGGGGCACCTAATGAAAAACTGTTTTTT
D gene: NA; clone size: NA; V gene: TRBV2; J gene: TRBJ2-7; CDR3 protein: CASSPRSYEQYF; CDR3 DNA: TGTGCCAGCAGTCCCCGTTCCTACGAGCAGTACTTC
D gene: NA; clone size: NA; V gene: TRBV7-9; J gene: TRBJ1-1; CDR3 protein: CASTSLTSGLNTEASF; CDR3 DNA: TGTGCCAGCACGTCTCTCACCTCGGGTTTGAACACTGAAGCTTCCTTT
D gene: TRBD1; clone size: few; V gene: TRBV5-1; J gene: TRBJ1-5; CDR3 protein: CASRATGGLNQPQHF; CDR3 DNA: TGCGCCAGCCGAGCGACAGGGGGCCTTAATCAGCCCCAGCATTTT
D gene: TRBD1; clone size: NA; V gene: TRBV2; J gene: TRBJ2-7; CDR3 protein: CASRQGDSYEQYF; CDR3 DNA: TGTGCCAGCCGACAGGGGGACTCCTACGAGCAGTACTTC
D gene: NA; clone size: few; V gene: TRBV11-2; J gene: TRBJ2-1; CDR3 protein: CASSLQGAFYNEQFF; CDR3 DNA: TGTGCCAGCAGCTTGCAAGGAGCCTTCTACAATGAGCAGTTCTTC
D gene: NA; clone size: few; V gene: TRBV6-5; J gene: TRBJ1-2; CDR3 protein: CASRSLTEPYGYTF; CDR3 DNA: TGTGCCAGCAGGAGTCTCACAGAGCCGTATGGCTACACCTTC
D gene: NA; clone size: NA; V gene: TRBV28; J gene: TRBJ2-5; CDR3 protein: CASSRALETQYF; CDR3 DNA: TGTGCCAGCAGTCGGGCCCTAGAGACCCAGTACTTC
D gene: TRBD1; clone size: NA; V gene: TRBV29-1; J gene: TRBJ2-7; CDR3 protein: CSVGGQLYEQYF; CDR3 DNA: TGCAGCGTTGGGGGACAGCTCTACGAGCAGTACTTC
D gene: TRBD1; clone size: NA; V gene: TRBV25-1; J gene: TRBJ2-5; CDR3 protein: CASSDLRTGQETQYF; CDR3 DNA: TGTGCCAGCAGTGACCTCAGGACAGGACAAGAGACCCAGTACTTC
D gene: NA; clone size: NA; V gene: TRBV4-3; J gene: TRBJ1-3; CDR3 protein: CASSQDHGPLAGNTIYF; CDR3 DNA: TGCGCCAGCAGCCAAGATCATGGCCCCCTCGCTGGAAACACCATATATTTT
D gene: NA; clone size: few; V gene: TRBV28; J gene: TRBJ1-4; CDR3 protein: CASSLPQGGEKLFF; CDR3 DNA: TGTGCCAGCAGTTTACCCCAGGGAGGGGAAAAACTGTTTTTT
D gene: TRBD1; clone size: few; V gene: TRBV19; J gene: TRBJ2-5; CDR3 protein: CASSVDRGRGETQYF; CDR3 DNA: TGTGCCAGTAGTGTGGACAGGGGAAGAGGAGAGACCCAGTACTTC
D gene: NA; clone size: few; V gene: TRBV7-9; J gene: TRBJ1-1; CDR3 protein: CASSLIRNTEAFF; CDR3 DNA: TGTGCCAGCAGCTTAATACGGAACACTGAAGCTTTCTTT
D gene: TRBD2; clone size: few; V gene: TRBV5-1; J gene: TRBJ2-3; CDR3 protein: CASSFSGGTDTQYF; CDR3 DNA: TGCGCCAGCAGCTTTAGCGGGGGCACAGATACGCAGTATTTT
D gene: TRBD1; clone size: NA; V gene: TRBV5-1; J gene: TRBJ2-7; CDR3 protein: CASSRTGEGHEQYF; CDR3 DNA: TGCGCCAGCAGCCGGACAGGGGAGGGCCACGAGCAGTACTTC
D gene: NA; clone size: few; V gene: TRBV10-3; J gene: TRBJ2-1; CDR3 protein: CAISESGWQFF; CDR3 DNA: TGTGCCATCAGTGAGTCGGGGTGGCAGTTCTTC
D gene: NA; clone size: NA; V gene: TRBV7-9; J gene: TRBJ2-5; CDR3 protein: CASSLAQETQYF; CDR3 DNA: TGTGCCAGCAGCTTAGCCCAAGAGACCCAGTACTTC
D gene: NA; clone size: few; V gene: TRBV5-1; J gene: TRBJ1-1; CDR3 protein: CASSGDGAVNTEAFF; CDR3 DNA: TGCGCCAGCAGCGGGGACGGGGCGGTGAACACTGAAGCTTTCTTT